The 6 T cell receptor beta chains listed next were all sequenced from one sample in a study of blood T cells in healthy people across ages. PCR was performed a second time for roughly 7 to 12 cycles using a sample-barcoded 5' primer and a J-beta primer mix. Via MiXCR, TCRdb re-called the 5' RACE reads, giving one row per CDR3 protein. This sample has about 640,000 distinct CDR3 sequences, with about 54% found just once. Sequencing was done on a sample of blood. These receptors all come from a man aged 55 to 70 in good health.

V usage is TRBV29-1 and J usage is TRBJ1-2; no firm D call. Deletions cut 5 bases from V and 6 bases from J, with 16 bases between. Germline V gene lookup returns CDR1 SQVTM and CDR2 ANQGSEA. The length of the CDR3 is 13 residues. For the CDR3, the DNA is TGCAGCGTTTCCCTTGTAGTTCGCCATGGCTACACCTTC. Protein sequence: CSVSLVVRHGYTF.

The rearrangement links TRBV14 to TRBJ1-4, with D possibly matching TRBD1 (5 bases). V lost 0 bases, J lost 13 bases, and 15 bases lay in between. Germline values: CDR1 SGHDN, CDR2 FVKESK. The CDR3 length is 14 residues. The CDR3 nucleotides read TGTGCCAGCAGCCAAGATATGTGGCAGGGAGGACTGTTTTTT. This sequence encodes CASSQDMWQGGLFF.

The chain uses TRBV4-2 and TRBJ2-5; the match to TRBD2 covers 13 bases. With V trimmed by 2 bases and J by 4 bases, 7 bases remained unmatched. There are 17 residues in the CDR3. Germline assignment: CDR1 LGHNA and CDR2 YNFKEQ. In DNA form, the CDR3 reads TGTGCCAGCAGCCAACCCTCGACTAGCGGGGGGCGAGAGACCCAGTACTTC. This sequence encodes CASSQPSTSGGRETQYF.

In the case of this clonotype: Germline and junction disagree at one end, which may indicate a read error. The chain has TRBV5-1 and TRBJ2-4; 7 bases agree with TRBD2. Germline loops: CDR1 SGHRS, CDR2 YFSETQ. The CDR3 sequence is 14 residues long. CDR3 nucleotide sequence: TGCGCCAGCAGCCCGGGGGGAGCCAAAAGCATTCAGTACTTC. Protein sequence: CASSPGGAKSIQYF.

This chain uses TRBV2 with TRBJ2-1, with 8 bases fitting TRBD1. After removal of 6 bases from V and 1 base from J, the junction contained 5 bases not matched to a gene. Germline V gene sequence: CDR1 SNHLY, CDR2 FYNNEI. The length of the CDR3 is 15 residues. The CDR3 sequence is CASSHRDRSYNEQFF. DNA for the CDR3: TGTGCCAGCAGCCACCGGGACAGGTCCTACAATGAGCAGTTCTTC.

The rearrangement joins TRBV20-1 to TRBJ2-1, with TRBD2 matching over 7 bases. Germline V CDR1 and CDR2: DFQATT, SNEGSKA (reference sequence). The trim removed 1 base at V and 0 bases at J, leaving 12 bases unmatched. This CDR3 has 18 amino acids. For the CDR3, the DNA is TGCAGTGCTAGAGGCCTAGCGGTGGGGGGGAGCTCCTACAATGAGCAGTTCTTC. Translating it yields CSARGLAVGGSSYNEQFF.